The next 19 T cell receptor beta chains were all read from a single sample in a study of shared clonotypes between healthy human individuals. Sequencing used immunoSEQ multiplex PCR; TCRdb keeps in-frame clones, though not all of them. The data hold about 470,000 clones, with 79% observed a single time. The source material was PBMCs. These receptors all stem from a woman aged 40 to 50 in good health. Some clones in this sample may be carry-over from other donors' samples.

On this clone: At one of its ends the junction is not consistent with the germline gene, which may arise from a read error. The CDR3 protein is CASSQQVAGAGHEQYF. The CDR3 DNA reads TGCGCCAGCAGCCAGCAGGTAGCGGGAGCCGGCCACGAGCAGTACTTC. This chain joins TRBV7-3 and TRBJ2-7; 9 positions agree with TRBD2. CDR1 is SGHTA, CDR2 FQGTGA, per germline. The CDR3 totals 16 residues. Filled out from reference TRBV7-3 and TRBJ2-7, the complete variable domain reads GAGVSQTPSNKVTEKGKYVELRCDPISGHTALYWYRQSLGQGPEFLIYFQGTGAADDSGLPNDRFFAVRPEGSVSTLKIQRTERGDSAVYLCASSQQVAGAGHEQYFGPGTRLTVT.

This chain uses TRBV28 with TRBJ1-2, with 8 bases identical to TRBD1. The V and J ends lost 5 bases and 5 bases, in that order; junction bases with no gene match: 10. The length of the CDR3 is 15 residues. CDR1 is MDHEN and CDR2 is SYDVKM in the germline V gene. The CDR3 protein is CASSPGDRGPYGYTF. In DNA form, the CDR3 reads TGTGCCAGCAGTCCGGGAGACAGGGGTCCGTATGGCTACACCTTC.

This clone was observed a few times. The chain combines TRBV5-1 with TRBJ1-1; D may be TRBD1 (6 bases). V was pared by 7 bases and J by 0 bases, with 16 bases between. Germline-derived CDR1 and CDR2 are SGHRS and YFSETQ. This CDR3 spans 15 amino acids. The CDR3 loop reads CASSISGGVNTEAFF. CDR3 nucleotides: TGCGCCAGCTCAATAAGCGGGGGCGTGAACACTGAAGCTTTCTTT.

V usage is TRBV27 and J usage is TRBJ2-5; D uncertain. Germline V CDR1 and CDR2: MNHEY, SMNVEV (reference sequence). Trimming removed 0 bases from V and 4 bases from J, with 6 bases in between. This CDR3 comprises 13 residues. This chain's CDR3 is CASSLSRRETQYF. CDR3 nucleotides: TGTGCCAGCAGTTTATCTAGGCGAGAGACCCAGTACTTC.

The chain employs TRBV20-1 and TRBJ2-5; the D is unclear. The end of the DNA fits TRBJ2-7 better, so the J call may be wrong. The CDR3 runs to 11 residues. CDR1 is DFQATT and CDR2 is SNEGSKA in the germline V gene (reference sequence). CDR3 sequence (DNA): TGCAGTGCTAAGGGAATTTACGAGCAGTACTTC. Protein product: CSAKGIYEQYF.

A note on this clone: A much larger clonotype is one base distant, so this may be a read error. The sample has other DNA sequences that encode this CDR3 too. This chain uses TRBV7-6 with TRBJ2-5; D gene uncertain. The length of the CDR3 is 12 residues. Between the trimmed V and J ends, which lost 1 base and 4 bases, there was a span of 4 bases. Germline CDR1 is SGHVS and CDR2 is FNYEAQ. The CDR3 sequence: CASSLDGETQYF. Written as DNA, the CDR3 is TGTGCCAGCAGCTTAGATGGAGAGACCCAGTACTTC.

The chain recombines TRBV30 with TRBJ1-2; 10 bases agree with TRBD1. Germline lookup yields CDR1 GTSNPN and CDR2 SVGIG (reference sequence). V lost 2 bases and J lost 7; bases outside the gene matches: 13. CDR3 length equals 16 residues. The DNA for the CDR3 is TGTGCCTGGAGTAGGGGGACAGGGGAGTTTCGTGCTGGCTACACCTTC. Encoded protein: CAWSRGTGEFRAGYTF.

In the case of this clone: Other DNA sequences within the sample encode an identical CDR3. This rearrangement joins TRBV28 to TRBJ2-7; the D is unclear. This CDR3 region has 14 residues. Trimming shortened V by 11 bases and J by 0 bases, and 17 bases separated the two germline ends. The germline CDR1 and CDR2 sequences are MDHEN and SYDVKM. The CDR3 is CASRLSGSSYEQYF. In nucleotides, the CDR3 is TGTGCCTCCCGATTATCCGGGTCCTCCTACGAGCAGTACTTC. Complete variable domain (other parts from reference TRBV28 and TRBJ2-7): DVKVTQSSRYLVKRTGEKVFLECVQDMDHENMFWYRQDPGLGLRLIYFSYDVKMKEKGDIPEGYSVSREKKERFSLILESASTNQTSMYLCASRLSGSSYEQYFGPGTRLTVT.

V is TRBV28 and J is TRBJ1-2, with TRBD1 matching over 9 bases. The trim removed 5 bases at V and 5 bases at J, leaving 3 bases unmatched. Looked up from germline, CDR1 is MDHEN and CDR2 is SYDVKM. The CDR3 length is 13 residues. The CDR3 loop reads CASSPGQGYGYTF. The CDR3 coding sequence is TGTGCCAGCAGTCCGGGACAGGGTTATGGCTACACCTTC.

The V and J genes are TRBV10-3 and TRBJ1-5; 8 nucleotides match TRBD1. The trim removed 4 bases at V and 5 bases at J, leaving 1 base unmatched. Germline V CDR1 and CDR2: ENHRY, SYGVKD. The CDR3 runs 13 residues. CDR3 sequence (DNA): TGTGCCATCAGTGTGGACAGGGATCAGCCCCAGCATTTT. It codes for CAISVDRDQPQHF.

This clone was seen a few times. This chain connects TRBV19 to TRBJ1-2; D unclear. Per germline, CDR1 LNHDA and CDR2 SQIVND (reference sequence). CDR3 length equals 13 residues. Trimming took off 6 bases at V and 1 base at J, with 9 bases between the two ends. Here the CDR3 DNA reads TGTGCCAGTAGGCGCGGGGTTAACTATGGCTACACCTTC. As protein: CASRRGVNYGYTF.

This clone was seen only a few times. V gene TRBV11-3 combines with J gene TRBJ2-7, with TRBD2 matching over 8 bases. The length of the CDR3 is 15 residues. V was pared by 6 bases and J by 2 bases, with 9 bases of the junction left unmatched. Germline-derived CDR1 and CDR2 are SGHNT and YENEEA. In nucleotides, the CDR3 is TGTGCCAGCAGTCCAGGACTAGCCCCTACCTACGAGCAGTACTTC. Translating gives CASSPGLAPTYEQYF.

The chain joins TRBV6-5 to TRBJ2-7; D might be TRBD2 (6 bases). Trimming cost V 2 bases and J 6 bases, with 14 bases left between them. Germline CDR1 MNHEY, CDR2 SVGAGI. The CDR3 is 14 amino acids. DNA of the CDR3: TGTGCCAGCAGTTACCGGGACTCTTCGGGCGAGCAGTACTTC. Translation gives CASSYRDSSGEQYF.

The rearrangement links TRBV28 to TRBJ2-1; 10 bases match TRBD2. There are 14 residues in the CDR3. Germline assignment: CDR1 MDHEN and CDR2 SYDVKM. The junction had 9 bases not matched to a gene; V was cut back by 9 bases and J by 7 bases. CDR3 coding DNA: TGTGCCAGTACAGAACTAGCGGGAAGAAATGAGCAGTTCTTC. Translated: CASTELAGRNEQFF.

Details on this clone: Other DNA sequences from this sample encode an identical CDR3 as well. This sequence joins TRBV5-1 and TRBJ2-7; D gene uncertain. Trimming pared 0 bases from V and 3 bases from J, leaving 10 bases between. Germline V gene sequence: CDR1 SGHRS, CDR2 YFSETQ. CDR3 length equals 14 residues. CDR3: CASSLGGSGYEQYF. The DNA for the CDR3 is TGCGCCAGCAGCTTGGGAGGTAGTGGCTACGAGCAGTACTTC.

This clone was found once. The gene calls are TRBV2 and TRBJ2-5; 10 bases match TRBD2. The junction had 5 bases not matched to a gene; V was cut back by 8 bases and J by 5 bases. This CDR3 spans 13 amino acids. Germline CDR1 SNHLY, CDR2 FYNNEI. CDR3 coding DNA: TGTGCCAGCGGAGGGGGACTAGCGGAGACCCAGTACTTC. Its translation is CASGGGLAETQYF.

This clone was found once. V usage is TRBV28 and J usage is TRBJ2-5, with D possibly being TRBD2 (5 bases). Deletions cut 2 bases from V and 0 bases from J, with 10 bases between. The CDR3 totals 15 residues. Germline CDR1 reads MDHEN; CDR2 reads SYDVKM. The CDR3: CASSLLSEDQETQYF. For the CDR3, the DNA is TGTGCCAGCAGTTTACTGTCGGAGGACCAAGAGACCCAGTACTTC.

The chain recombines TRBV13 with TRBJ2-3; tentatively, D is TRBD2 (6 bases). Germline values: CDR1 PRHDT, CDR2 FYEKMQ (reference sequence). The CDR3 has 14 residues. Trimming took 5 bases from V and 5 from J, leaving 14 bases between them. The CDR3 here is CASSRSERVDTQYF. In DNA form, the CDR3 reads TGTGCCAGCAGCCGCTCGGAGCGGGTAGATACGCAGTATTTT.

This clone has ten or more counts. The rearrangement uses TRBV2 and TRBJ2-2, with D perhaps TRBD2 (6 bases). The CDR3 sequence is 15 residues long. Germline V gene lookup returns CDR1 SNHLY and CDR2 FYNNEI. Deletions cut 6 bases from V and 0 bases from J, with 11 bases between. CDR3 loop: CASSQLASNTGELFF. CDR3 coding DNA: TGTGCCAGCAGCCAACTAGCATCGAACACCGGGGAGCTGTTTTTT. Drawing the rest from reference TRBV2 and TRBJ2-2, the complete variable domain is EPEVTQTPSHQVTQMGQEVILRCVPISNHLYFYWYRQILGQKVEFLVSFYNNEISEKSEIFDDQFSVERPDGSNFTLKIRSTKLEDSAMYFCASSQLASNTGELFFGEGSRLTVL.